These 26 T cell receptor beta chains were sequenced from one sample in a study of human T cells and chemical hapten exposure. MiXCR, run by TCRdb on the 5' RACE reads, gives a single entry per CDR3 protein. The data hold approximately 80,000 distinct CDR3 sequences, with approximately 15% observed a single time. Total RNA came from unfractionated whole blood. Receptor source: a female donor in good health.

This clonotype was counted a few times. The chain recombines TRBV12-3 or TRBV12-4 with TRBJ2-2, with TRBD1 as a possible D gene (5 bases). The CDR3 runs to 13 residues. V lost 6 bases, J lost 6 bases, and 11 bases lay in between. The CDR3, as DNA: TGTGCCAGCAGCTCCCTAGGGGCCGGGGAGCTGTTTTTT. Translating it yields CASSSLGAGELFF.

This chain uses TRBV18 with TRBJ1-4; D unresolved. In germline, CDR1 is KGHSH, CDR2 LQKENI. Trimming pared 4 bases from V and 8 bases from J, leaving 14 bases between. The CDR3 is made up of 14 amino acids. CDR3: CASSLSHEKEKLFF. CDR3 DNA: TGTGCCAGCTCACTCTCTCATGAAAAGGAAAAACTGTTTTTT.

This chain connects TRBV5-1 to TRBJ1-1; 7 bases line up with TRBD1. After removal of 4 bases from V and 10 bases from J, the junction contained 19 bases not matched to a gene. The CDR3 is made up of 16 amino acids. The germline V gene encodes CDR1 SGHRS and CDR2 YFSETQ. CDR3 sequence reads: CASSKTQQLEGASAFF. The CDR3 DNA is TGCGCCAGCAGCAAAACCCAACAGTTGGAGGGGGCCTCAGCTTTCTTT.

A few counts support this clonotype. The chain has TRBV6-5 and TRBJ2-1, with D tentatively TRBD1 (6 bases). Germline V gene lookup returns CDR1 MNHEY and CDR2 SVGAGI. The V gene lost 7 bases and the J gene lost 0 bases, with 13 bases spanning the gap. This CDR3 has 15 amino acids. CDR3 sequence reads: CASKFDRNSYNEQFF. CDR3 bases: TGTGCCAGCAAATTCGACAGGAACTCCTACAATGAGCAGTTCTTC.

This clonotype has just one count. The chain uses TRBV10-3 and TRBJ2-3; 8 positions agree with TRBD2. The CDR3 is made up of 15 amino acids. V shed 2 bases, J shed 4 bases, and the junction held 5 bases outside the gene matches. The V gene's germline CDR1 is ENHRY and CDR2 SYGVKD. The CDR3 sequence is CAISETSGSADTQYF. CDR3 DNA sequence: TGTGCCATCAGTGAGACTAGCGGTTCAGCAGATACGCAGTATTTT.

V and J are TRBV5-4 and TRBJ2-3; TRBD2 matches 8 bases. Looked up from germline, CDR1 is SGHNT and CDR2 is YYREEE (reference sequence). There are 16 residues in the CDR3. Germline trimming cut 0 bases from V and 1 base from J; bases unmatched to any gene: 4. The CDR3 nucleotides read TGTGCCAGCAGCTTGGAAGGGCGGGAGGGCACAGATACGCAGTATTTT. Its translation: CASSLEGREGTDTQYF.

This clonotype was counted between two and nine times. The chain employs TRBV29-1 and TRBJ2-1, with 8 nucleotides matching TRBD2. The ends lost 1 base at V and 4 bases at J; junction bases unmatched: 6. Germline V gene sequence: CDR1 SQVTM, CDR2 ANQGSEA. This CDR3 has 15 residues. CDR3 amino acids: CSVEVAGSGYNEQFF. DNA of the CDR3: TGCAGCGTTGAAGTAGCGGGATCGGGGTACAATGAGCAGTTCTTC.

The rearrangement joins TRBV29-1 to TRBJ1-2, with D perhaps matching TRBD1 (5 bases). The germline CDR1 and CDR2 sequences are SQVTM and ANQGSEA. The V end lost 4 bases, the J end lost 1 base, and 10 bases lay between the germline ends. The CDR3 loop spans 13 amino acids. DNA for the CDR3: TGCAGCGTTGGACAGAGCCATAACTATGGCTACACCTTC. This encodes CSVGQSHNYGYTF.

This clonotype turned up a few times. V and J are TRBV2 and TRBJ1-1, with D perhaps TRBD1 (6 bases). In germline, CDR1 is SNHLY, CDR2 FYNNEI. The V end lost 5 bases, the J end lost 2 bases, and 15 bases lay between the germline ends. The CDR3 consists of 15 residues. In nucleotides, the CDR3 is TGTGCCAGCAGTCCCTCCCAGGGGCCTAACACTGAAGCTTTCTTT. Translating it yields CASSPSQGPNTEAFF. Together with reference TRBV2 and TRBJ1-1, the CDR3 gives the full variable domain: EPEVTQTPSHQVTQMGQEVILRCVPISNHLYFYWYRQILGQKVEFLVSFYNNEISEKSEIFDDQFSVERPDGSNFTLKIRSTKLEDSAMYFCASSPSQGPNTEAFFGQGTRLTVV.

The CDR3 DNA reads TGTGCCAGCAGCCAAGATCCGTGGCGGGGACAAGCAAATTCACCCCTCCACTTT. It codes for CASSQDPWRGQANSPLHF. The rearrangement uses TRBV4-2 and TRBJ1-6, with D tentatively TRBD1 (6 bases). Germline V gene lookup returns CDR1 LGHNA and CDR2 YNFKEQ. V was pared by 0 bases and J by 7 bases, with 19 bases between. There are 18 residues in the CDR3.

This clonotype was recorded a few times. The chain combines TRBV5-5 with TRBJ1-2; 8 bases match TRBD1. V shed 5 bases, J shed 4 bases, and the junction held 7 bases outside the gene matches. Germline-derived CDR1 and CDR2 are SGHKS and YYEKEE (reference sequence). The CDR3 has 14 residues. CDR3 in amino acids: CASSPGTGPYGYTF. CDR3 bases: TGTGCCAGCAGTCCTGGGACAGGCCCCTATGGCTACACCTTC.

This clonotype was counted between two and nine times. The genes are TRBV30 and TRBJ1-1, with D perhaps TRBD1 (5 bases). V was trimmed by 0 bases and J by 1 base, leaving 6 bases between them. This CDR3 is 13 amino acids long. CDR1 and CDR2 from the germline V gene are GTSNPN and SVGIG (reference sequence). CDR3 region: CAWSVGANTEAFF. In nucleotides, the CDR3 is TGTGCCTGGAGTGTTGGGGCGAACACTGAAGCTTTCTTT.

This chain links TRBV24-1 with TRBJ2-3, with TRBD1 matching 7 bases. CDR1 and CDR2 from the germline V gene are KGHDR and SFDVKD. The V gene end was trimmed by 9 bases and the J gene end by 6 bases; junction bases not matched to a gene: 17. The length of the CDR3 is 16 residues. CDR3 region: CATRPNERGQGDTQYF. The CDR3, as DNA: TGTGCCACCCGACCTAACGAGAGGGGGCAGGGGGATACGCAGTATTTT.

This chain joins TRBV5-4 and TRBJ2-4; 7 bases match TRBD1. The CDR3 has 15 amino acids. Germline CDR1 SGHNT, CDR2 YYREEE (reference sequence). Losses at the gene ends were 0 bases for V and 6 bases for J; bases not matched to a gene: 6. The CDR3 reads CASSLDPGGSNIQYF. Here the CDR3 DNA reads TGTGCCAGCAGCTTGGATCCAGGGGGATCAAACATTCAGTACTTC.

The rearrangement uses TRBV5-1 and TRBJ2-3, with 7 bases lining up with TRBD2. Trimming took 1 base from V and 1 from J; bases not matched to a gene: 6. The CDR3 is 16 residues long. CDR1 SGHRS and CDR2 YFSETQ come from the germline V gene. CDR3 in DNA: TGCGCCAGCAGCTTGAGGGCTAGCGGTCGCACAGATACGCAGTATTTT. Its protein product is CASSLRASGRTDTQYF.

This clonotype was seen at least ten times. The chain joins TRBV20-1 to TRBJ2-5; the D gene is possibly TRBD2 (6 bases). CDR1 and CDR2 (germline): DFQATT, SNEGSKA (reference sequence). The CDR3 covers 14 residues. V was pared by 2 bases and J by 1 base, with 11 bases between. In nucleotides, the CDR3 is TGCAGTGCTAGAAGAGGCGGGGCCCAAGAGACCCAGTACTTC. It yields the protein CSARRGGAQETQYF.

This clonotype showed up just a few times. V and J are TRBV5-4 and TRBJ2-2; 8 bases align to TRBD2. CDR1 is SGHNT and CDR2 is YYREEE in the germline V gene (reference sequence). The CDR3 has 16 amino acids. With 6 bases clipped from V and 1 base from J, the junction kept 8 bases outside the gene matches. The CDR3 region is CASTRKREMNTGELFF. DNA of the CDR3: TGTGCCAGCACCCGGAAGCGGGAGATGAACACCGGGGAGCTGTTTTTT.

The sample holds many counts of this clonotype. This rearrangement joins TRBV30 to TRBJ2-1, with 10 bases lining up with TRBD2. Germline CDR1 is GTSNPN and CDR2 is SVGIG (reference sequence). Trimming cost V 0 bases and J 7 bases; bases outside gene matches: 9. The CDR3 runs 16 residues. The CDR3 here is CAWSVLASGSVNEQFF. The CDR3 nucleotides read TGTGCCTGGAGTGTACTTGCTAGCGGGAGTGTAAATGAGCAGTTCTTC.

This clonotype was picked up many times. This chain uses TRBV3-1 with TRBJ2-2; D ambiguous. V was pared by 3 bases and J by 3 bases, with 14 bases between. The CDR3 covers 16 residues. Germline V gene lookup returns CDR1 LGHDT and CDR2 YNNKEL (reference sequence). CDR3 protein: CASSHGVVSYTGELFF. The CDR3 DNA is TGTGCCAGCAGCCACGGAGTGGTGTCCTACACCGGGGAGCTGTTTTTT.

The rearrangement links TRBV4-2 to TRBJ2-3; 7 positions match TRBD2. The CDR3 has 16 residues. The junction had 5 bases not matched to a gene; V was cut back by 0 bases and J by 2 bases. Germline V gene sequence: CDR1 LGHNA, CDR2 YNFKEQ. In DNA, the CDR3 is TGTGCCAGCAGCCAAGAGGGAGGGAGTGACACAGATACGCAGTATTTT. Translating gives CASSQEGGSDTDTQYF.

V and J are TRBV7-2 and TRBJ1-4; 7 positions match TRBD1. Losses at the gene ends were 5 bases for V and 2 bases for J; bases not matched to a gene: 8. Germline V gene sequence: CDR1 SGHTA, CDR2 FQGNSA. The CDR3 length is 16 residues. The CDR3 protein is CASSRTPRGTNEKLFF. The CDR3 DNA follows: TGTGCCAGCAGCAGAACCCCCAGGGGGACTAATGAAAAACTGTTTTTT.

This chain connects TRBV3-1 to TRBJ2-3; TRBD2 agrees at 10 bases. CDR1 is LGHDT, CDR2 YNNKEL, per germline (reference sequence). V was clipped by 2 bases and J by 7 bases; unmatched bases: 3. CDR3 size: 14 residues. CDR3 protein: CASSQLLAGNTQYF. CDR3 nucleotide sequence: TGTGCCAGCAGCCAACTACTAGCGGGGAATACGCAGTATTTT.

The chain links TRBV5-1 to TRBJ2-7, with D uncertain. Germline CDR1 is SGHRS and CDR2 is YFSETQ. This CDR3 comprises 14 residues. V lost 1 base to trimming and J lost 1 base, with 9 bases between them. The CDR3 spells CASSLLPGSYEQYF. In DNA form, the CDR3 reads TGCGCCAGCAGCTTGCTTCCGGGTTCCTACGAGCAGTACTTC. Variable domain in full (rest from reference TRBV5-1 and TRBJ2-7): KAGVTQTPRYLIKTRGQQVTLSCSPISGHRSVSWYQQTPGQGLQFLFEYFSETQRNKGNFPGRFSGRQFSNSRSEMNVSTLELGDSALYLCASSLLPGSYEQYFGPGTRLTVT.

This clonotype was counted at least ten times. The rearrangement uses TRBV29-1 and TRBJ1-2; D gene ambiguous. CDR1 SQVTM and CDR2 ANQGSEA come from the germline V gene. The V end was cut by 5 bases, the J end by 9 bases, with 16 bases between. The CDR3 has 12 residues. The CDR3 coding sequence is TGCAGCGTTCTCCTCGGCGACTCGAGCTACACCTTC. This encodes CSVLLGDSSYTF. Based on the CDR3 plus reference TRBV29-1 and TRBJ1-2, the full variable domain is SAVISQKPSRDICQRGTSLTIQCQVDSQVTMMFWYRQQPGQSLTLIATANQGSEATYESGFVIDKFPISRPNLTFSTLTVSNMSPEDSSIYLCSVLLGDSSYTFGSGTRLTVV.

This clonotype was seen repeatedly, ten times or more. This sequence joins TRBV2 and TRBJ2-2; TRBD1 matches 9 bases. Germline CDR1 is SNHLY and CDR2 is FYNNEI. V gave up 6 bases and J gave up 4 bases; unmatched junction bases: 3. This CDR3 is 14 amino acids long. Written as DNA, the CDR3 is TGTGCCAGCAGGGGACAGGGTCCCACCGGGGAGCTGTTTTTT. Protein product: CASRGQGPTGELFF.

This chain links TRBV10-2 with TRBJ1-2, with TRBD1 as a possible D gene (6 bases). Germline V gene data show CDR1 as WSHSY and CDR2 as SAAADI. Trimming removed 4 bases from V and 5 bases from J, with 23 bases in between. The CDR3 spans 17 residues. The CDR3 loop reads CASSGMLDRRSSYGYTF. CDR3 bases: TGCGCCAGCAGTGGAATGTTAGACAGGCGCTCCTCTTATGGCTACACCTTC.